This TCR beta chain stems from a study of post-analysis software for immune sequencing data. Background on the study: Relapsing-remitting, secondary progressive and progressive-relapsing multiple sclerosis were all included among the disease courses. The study's findings and limits: Controls showed significantly higher normalized Chao1 diversity than did multiple sclerosis patients.

Concerning this clonotype itself: Its target is not known. At one of its ends the junction is not consistent with the germline gene, which may arise from a read error.

The TCR beta cDNA libraries contained unique molecular identifiers. TCRdb independently ran MiXCR on the PCR reads; one entry per CDR3 protein. The data contain roughly 430,000 distinct CDR3 sequences, about 39% of them singletons. The specimen sequenced was blood. The sequence was collected from a girl aged 2 to 9 with multiple sclerosis.

The CDR3 loop reads CASSQAGEGRNEQYF. The CDR3 nucleotides are TGTGCCAGCAGTCAAGCGGGAGAGGGGCGCAATGAGCAGTACTTC. This chain uses TRBV6-1 with TRBJ2-5, with 8 bases aligning to TRBD2. The CDR3 spans 15 residues. CDR1 and CDR2 from the germline V gene are MNHNS and SASEGT.